This entry concerns a single TCR beta chain. Regarding treatment: approximately 18 received Ad26.COV2.S at low or high dose, single or two shots; 5 received placebo; per-sample allocation not given. Day 63 after the first injection of vaccine or placebo was the sampling time. The table came from immunoSEQ multiplex PCR; TCRdb's copy has only in-frame clones and leaves some out. The sample shows over 350,000 clones, approximately 86% of them seen only once. The CDR3 has 15 residues. With 4 bases removed from V and 2 bases from J, the gap between germline ends came to 12 bases. Germline lookup yields CDR1 SGHKS and CDR2 YYEKEE (reference sequence). These data belong to a study of Ad26.COV2.S vaccination and SARS-CoV-2 variants.

The sequence was collected from a person between 18 and 65 years old who received the Ad26.COV2.S COVID-19 vaccine or a placebo. The J gene is TRBJ1-4, the V gene TRBV5-5; no clear D. The starting material was peripheral blood, obtained in a trial of Ad26.COV2.S vaccine versus placebo. The CDR3 bases are TGTGCCAGCAGCCCTTTGAGGATTACTAATGAAAAACTGTTTTTT. It yields the protein CASSPLRITNEKLFF.